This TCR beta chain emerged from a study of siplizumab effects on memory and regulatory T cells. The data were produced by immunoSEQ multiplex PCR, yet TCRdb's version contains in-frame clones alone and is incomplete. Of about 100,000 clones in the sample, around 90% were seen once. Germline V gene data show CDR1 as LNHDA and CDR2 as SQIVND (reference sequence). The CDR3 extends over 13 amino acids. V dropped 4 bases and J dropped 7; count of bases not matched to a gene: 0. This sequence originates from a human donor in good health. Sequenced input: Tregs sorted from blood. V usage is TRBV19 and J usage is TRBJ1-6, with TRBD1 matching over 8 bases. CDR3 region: CASSNRGNSPLHF. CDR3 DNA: TGTGCCAGTAGTAACAGGGGGAATTCACCCCTCCACTTT.